This T cell receptor beta chain came from a study of blood T cells in healthy people across ages. Broader study findings: Long-lived donors carried more naive CD4+ cells and greater diversity than aged donors.

It was with a sample-barcoded 5' primer and a J-beta primer mix that a second PCR of roughly 6 to 12 cycles was run. TCRdb used MiXCR to reprocess the 5' RACE reads, holding one entry per CDR3 protein. The sample shows approximately 670,000 distinct CDR3 sequences, around 41% of them seen only once. Notes on this clonotype: The antigen remains unidentified.

Sequencing was performed on blood. The receptor comes from a man older than 75 in good health.

CDR3 DNA: TGCGCCAGCAGCTATGGACAGGGTATCACTGAAGCTTTCTTT. Translation: CASSYGQGITEAFF. This chain uses TRBV5-1 with TRBJ1-1; 8 positions agree with TRBD1. Trimming took 3 bases from V and 4 from J; bases not matched to a gene: 5. The CDR3 consists of 14 residues. Germline V gene data show CDR1 as SGHRS and CDR2 as YFSETQ. The full variable domain, in which reference TRBV5-1 and TRBJ1-1 provide the parts outside the CDR3, is KAGVTQTPRYLIKTRGQQVTLSCSPISGHRSVSWYQQTPGQGLQFLFEYFSETQRNKGNFPGRFSGRQFSNSRSEMNVSTLELGDSALYLCASSYGQGITEAFFGQGTRLTVV.